This entry features one T cell receptor beta chain sequence. This clonotype occurred many times. The antigen this receptor binds is unknown. Base qualities are not at hand, and no much larger clone is one base apart. This entry belongs to a study of regulatory T cells in long-lasting Graves disease (dated by TCRdb to 2020 to 2022). With respect to the entire study: Persistent Graves' disease was defined as persistently positive TSH receptor autoantibodies together with antithyroid drug treatment for over 5 years. The study was conducted in China and was registered as a clinical trial. This study used TCR sequencing and RNA sequencing of peripheral blood to compare persistent Graves' disease patients against newly diagnosed Graves' disease patients. Persistent Graves' disease patients in the clinical cohort had taken antithyroid drugs for approximately ten years on average. A total of roughly 35 samples underwent TCR sequencing: roughly 13 from persistent and around 20 from newly diagnosed Graves' disease patients. Points the paper makes about the study in general: Persistent patients shared more public clonotypes among themselves (under 3,000) than newly diagnosed patients did (approximately 900). TRBV28, TRBJ1-2 and TRBJ2-5 were preferentially used in persistent disease, while TRBV20-1 and TRBJ2-1 were favored in newly diagnosed disease. Only peripheral blood was studied, because thyroid tissue, the primary lesion, was inaccessible. Compared with newly diagnosed patients, persistent Graves' disease patients had lower TCR Shannon entropy and fewer highly expanded clones, which suggests clonal expansion. The authors noted that the small sample size was a limitation that may lower accuracy. Sequencing and analysis were restricted to the TCR beta chain.

Library generation was performed with multiplex PCR. Sequencing was performed on an Illumina HiSeq 4000. iRepertoire HTBI primers and Arm-PCR amplification of CDR3 regions were used to construct TCR beta libraries. Before sequencing, the PCR products went through gel purification. Regarding the original processing steps: Gene usage analysis of CDR3 amino acid clonotypes relied on the roughly 60 TRBV and fewer than 15 TRBJ segments identified across samples. COPE and FqMerger were used to merge filtered high-quality paired reads into contigs. BLAST was used to align contigs to the IMGT TRBV, TRBD and TRBJ reference genes, and CDR3 was defined following IMGT. Any clonotype with a frequency above 0.1% was classified as a highly expanded clone. Shannon entropy was used to measure repertoire diversity, and the Gini coefficient was used to measure V-J evenness. Public clonotypes were defined as clonotypes shared by more than one individual. The public sequencing data were trimmed at Q25 with fastp and processed into clonotypes with MiXCR by TCRdb, which kept only in-frame beta chains. Every CDR3 protein is listed once, alongside the most common genes and DNA of its rows. TCRdb assigned the V and J calls; the authors' analysis was not used. This sample is represented by over 650,000 distinct CDR3 sequences; about 30% of them were singletons. The top ten hold under 50% of the sample.

V loses 4 bases at its end and J loses 5 bases; junction bases beyond the gene matches: 7. In the germline V gene, CDR1 corresponds to SNHLY and CDR2 to FYNNEI. The CDR3 goes from the cysteine to the phenylalanine over 15 residues. The DNA shown is the 45-base CDR3, in frame from base 1. The meaning of the sample's time point label: persistent/refractory GD, antithyroid drugs over 5 years with positive TRAb. For both TCR sequencing and RNA sequencing, RNA was extracted from PBMCs using TRIzol. The diagnosis of Graves' disease followed American Thyroid Association guidelines. The patients came from an endocrinology department in Xi'an, China. Each patient gave about 10 milliliters of peripheral blood, collected in an EDTA anticoagulant tube. Ficoll Paque Plus density gradient separation was used to isolate PBMCs, and no further T cell sorting was done. An Agilent 2100 Bioanalyzer and agarose gel were used to check RNA quality, while a NanoDrop 2000 measured RNA concentration.

This chain joins TRBV2 to TRBJ2-7, with 11 bases aligning to TRBD2. The specimen was peripheral blood mononuclear cells (PBMCs), collected when the disease was refractory, from a patient treated with antithyroid drugs. The receptor comes from a female donor with Graves disease. This receptor has the CDR3 CASSVGTSGTNEQYF. The DNA sequence follows: TGTGCCAGCAGTGTCGGGACTAGCGGTACGAACGAGCAGTACTTC.